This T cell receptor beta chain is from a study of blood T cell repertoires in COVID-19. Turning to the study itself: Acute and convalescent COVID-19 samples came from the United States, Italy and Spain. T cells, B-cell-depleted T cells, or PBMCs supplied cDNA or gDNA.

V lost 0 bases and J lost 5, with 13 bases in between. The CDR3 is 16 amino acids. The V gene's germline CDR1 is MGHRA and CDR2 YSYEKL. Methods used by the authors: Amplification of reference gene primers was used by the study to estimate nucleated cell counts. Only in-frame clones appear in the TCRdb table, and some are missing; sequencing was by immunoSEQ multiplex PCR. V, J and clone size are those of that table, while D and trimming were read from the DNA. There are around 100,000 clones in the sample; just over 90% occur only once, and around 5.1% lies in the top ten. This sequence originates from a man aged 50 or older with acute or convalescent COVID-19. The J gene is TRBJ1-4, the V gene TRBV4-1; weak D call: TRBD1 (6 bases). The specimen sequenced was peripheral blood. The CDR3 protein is CASSQESGRGNEKLFF. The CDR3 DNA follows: TGCGCCAGCAGCCAAGAGTCTGGGAGGGGGAATGAAAAACTGTTTTTT.